The 3 T cell receptor beta chains below all came from one sample that was sequenced in a study of beta chain features in type 1 diabetes. Study-level findings and limits: Among all four CD4+ subsets, Type 1 diabetes patients had TCRB CDR3s that were moderately but significantly shorter.

Every isolated RNA sample was fully reverse transcribed, so sequencing captured expressed TCRB transcripts. Sequencing was performed with immunoSEQ multiplex PCR; in TCRdb, only in-frame clones are kept and a portion is missing. This sample carries about 170,000 clones, approximately 8.4% of them seen once, and the ten largest clones take 0.5% to 0.55%. For these TCRs, the target antigens are not known. Source material: central memory CD4+ T cells from blood. The origin of the receptors is a man aged 18-30 years with type 1 diabetes.

The genes are TRBV18 and TRBJ2-7; 9 nucleotides agree with TRBD1. The germline V gene has CDR1 KGHSH and CDR2 LQKENI. The CDR3 loop spans 13 amino acids. The junction had 6 bases not matched to a gene; V was cut back by 6 bases and J by 6 bases. CDR3 DNA sequence: TGTGCCAGCTCTCCCGGGACAGGGTCCGAGCAGTACTTC. This codes for CASSPGTGSEQYF.

There are a few counts of this clone. This rearrangement joins TRBV28 to TRBJ1-2, with D perhaps matching TRBD1 (6 bases). The germline gives CDR1 MDHEN, CDR2 SYDVKM. The CDR3 covers 12 residues. Trimming removed 4 bases from V and 7 bases from J, with 10 bases in between. CDR3 coding DNA: TGTGCCAGCAGTTCACAGGGTCTTGGCTACACCTTC. Translated: CASSSQGLGYTF.

This clone occurred a few times. The genes are TRBV30 and TRBJ2-7; 8 nucleotides align to TRBD2. J was trimmed by 6 bases and V by 2 bases; bases with no gene match: 6. Germline lookup yields CDR1 GTSNPN and CDR2 SVGIG (reference sequence). The CDR3 extends over 13 amino acids. The CDR3 DNA is TGTGCCTGGAGTCACTACGGGGGGGGCGAGCAGTACTTC. Protein product: CAWSHYGGGEQYF.